This entry concerns a single T cell receptor (beta chain). No antigen is known for it. Documented time point: cycle 4 day 1 (C4D1), after 5 to 7 weeks of nivolumab. Autologous stem cell transplantation was followed by relapse in every patient, and brentuximab vedotin exposure varied. The data originate from a study of PD-1 blockade in classical Hodgkin lymphoma. Study-wide points: TCR diversity rose significantly by C4D1 in CD4+ but not CD8+ cells. Excluded were patients who started nivolumab under 1 year after ASCT, a group that had lower diversity.

The ends were cut back, 5 bases at V and 0 bases at J, with 14 bases in the middle. The CDR3 totals 16 residues. The germline V gene encodes CDR1 MNHEY and CDR2 SMNVEV (reference sequence). Sequenced by immunoSEQ multiplex PCR; TCRdb stores in-frame clones only, minus some. The sample shows over 85,000 clones, about 92% of them seen only once. The V gene is TRBV27, the J gene TRBJ2-1; D gene unclear. The sequence was collected from a human donor with classical Hodgkin lymphoma. The starting material was peripheral blood mononuclear cells (PBMCs), obtained before the fourth cycle of nivolumab. In nucleotides, the CDR3 is TGTGCCAGCAGTACATACGCGATCACCTCCTACAATGAGCAGTTCTTC. Protein sequence: CASSTYAITSYNEQFF.